This paragraph reports one TCR beta chain. Its matching antigen is unknown. This entry comes from a study of OX40 agonist ivuxolimab in advanced cancers. Findings of the study overall: Researchers did not establish what antigens the expanded peripheral T cells target.

TCRdb's table, derived via immunoSEQ multiplex PCR, lists solely in-frame clones and lacks some. The sample consists of some 86,000 clones, 90% of them appearing once. Trimming took 5 bases from V and 1 from J, leaving 14 bases between them. The CDR3 contains 16 residues. CDR1 is PRHDT, CDR2 FYEKMQ, per germline (reference sequence). The J gene is TRBJ2-2, the V gene TRBV13; TRBD2 might be the D (7 bases). The source was CD4+ or CD8+ T cells sorted from blood, collected in a trial of the OX40 agonist ivuxolimab. The clonotype was recovered from an adult with an advanced solid tumor such as melanoma, head and neck, liver or kidney cancer. This CDR3 is CASSLRGGGNTGELFF. As DNA, the CDR3 is TGTGCCAGCAGCCTGAGGGGAGGGGGGAACACCGGGGAGCTGTTTTTT.